This T cell receptor (beta chain) appears in the sequencing data of a study of T cells in Graves' hyperthyroidism and ophthalmopathy. This clonotype was detected many times. Its specificity is not known. Amplified TCR beta CDR3 regions derived from RNA transcripts. First-round RT-PCR with HTBI primers amplified the TCR CDR3 region. TCRdb recomputed calls from the multiplex PCR reads with MiXCR, one row per CDR3 protein. The sample holds around 250,000 distinct CDR3 sequences, roughly 15% seen once. Germline V gene lookup returns CDR1 LGHDT and CDR2 YNNKEL (reference sequence). This CDR3 spans 15 amino acids. V lost 4 bases to trimming and J lost 5 bases, with 17 bases between them. Patients aged 18 to 65 had newly diagnosed hyperthyroidism of under 2 months' duration. General observations from the study: Model-based prediction identified ophthalmopathy a median roughly 5.9 months prior to its onset.

This chain links TRBV3-1 with TRBJ2-5, with unresolved D. Sequenced sample: blood. The sequence derives from a woman aged 40-49 years with Graves' hyperthyroidism that later progressed to Graves' ophthalmopathy. CDR3 coding DNA: TGTGCCAGCAGCCTCACTTCCGCGTCCCCGGAGACCCAGTACTTC. Translation: CASSLTSASPETQYF.